The 9 T cell receptor beta chains listed next were all sequenced from one sample in a study of shared clonotypes between healthy human individuals. Only in-frame clones appear in the TCRdb table, and some are missing; sequencing was by immunoSEQ multiplex PCR. The data hold about 1.4 million clones, with roughly 96% observed a single time. Material for sequencing was naive CD4+ T cells sorted from blood. Subset reported: CD45RA+ positively selected. The receptors derive from a man aged 25 to 40 in good health.

V usage is TRBV7-3 and J usage is TRBJ2-1, with 7 bases that match TRBD2. The CDR3 contains 17 residues. Germline assignment: CDR1 SGHTA and CDR2 FQGTGA. With V trimmed by 2 bases and J by 5 bases, 12 bases remained unmatched. Here the CDR3 DNA reads TGTGCCAGCAGCTTACCCACACGGGGGAGGGCAGACAATGAGCAGTTCTTC. Amino acids: CASSLPTRGRADNEQFF.

This clone was seen just once. The rearrangement joins TRBV2 to TRBJ2-2; TRBD2 is a possible D gene (6 bases). The CDR3 has 13 residues. Germline values: CDR1 SNHLY, CDR2 FYNNEI. Trimming took 6 bases from V and 6 from J, leaving 11 bases between them. In DNA, the CDR3 is TGTGCCAGCAGACGACTAGTAGCCGGGGAGCTGTTTTTT. Protein sequence: CASRRLVAGELFF.

V gene TRBV6-5 combines with J gene TRBJ2-3; D may be TRBD1 (5 bases). CDR1 is MNHEY and CDR2 is SVGAGI in the germline V gene. The CDR3 totals 14 residues. Trimming left V 6 bases short and J 0 bases short, with 10 bases between. CDR3 DNA sequence: TGTGCCAGCAGAGACAGCTCTAGCACAGATACGCAGTATTTT. It translates to CASRDSSSTDTQYF.

The rearrangement links TRBV27 to TRBJ2-3, with 8 bases that match TRBD2. The V and J ends lost 6 bases and 5 bases, in that order; junction bases with no gene match: 16. The CDR3 contains 17 residues. Germline V gene lookup returns CDR1 MNHEY and CDR2 SMNVEV (reference sequence). The CDR3 DNA reads TGTGCCAGCAGAGCGGGAAGGCGGGGGGCCGTTGGAGATACGCAGTATTTT. It translates to CASRAGRRGAVGDTQYF.

The chain is built from TRBV30 and TRBJ2-7, with TRBD2 as a possible D gene (6 bases). Trimming removed 0 bases from V and 3 bases from J, with 12 bases in between. CDR3 size: 14 residues. The germline V gene encodes CDR1 GTSNPN and CDR2 SVGIG (reference sequence). The CDR3 coding sequence is TGTGCCTGGAGTGTAGGGCGGGGCCGCTACGAGCAGTACTTC. Translating gives CAWSVGRGRYEQYF. The entire variable domain, with the rest obtained from reference TRBV30 and TRBJ2-7, is as follows: SQTIHQWPATLVQPVGSPLSLECTVEGTSNPNLYWYRQAAGRGLQLLFYSVGIGQISSEVPQNLSASRPQDRQFILSSKKLLLSDSGFYLCAWSVGRGRYEQYFGPGTRLTVT.

V and J are TRBV7-6 and TRBJ2-3; D gene uncertain. V was cut by 4 bases and J by 2 bases, with 4 bases left in between. The germline gives CDR1 SGHVS, CDR2 FNYEAQ. The CDR3 runs to 12 residues. The CDR3 DNA follows: TGTGCCAGCAGCTCTCCCACAGATACGCAGTATTTT. Encoded protein: CASSSPTDTQYF.

On this clone: The sample contains more than one DNA sequence encoding this CDR3. This sequence joins TRBV11-2 and TRBJ2-7; D ambiguous. CDR1 is SGHAT, CDR2 FQNNGV, per germline. The CDR3 length is 14 residues. V shed 0 bases and J shed 2 bases, with 8 bases lying between them. The CDR3 DNA follows: TGTGCCAGCAGCTTAGACGGGCCCACCTACGAGCAGTACTTC. This gives the protein CASSLDGPTYEQYF.

The J gene is TRBJ2-5, the V gene TRBV2; tentatively, D is TRBD1 (5 bases). The V gene lost 7 bases and the J gene lost 0 bases, with 6 bases spanning the gap. The germline CDR1 and CDR2 sequences are SNHLY and FYNNEI. The CDR3 consists of 12 residues. For the CDR3, the DNA is TGTGCCAGCATGGACAACCAAGAGACCCAGTACTTC. Translating it yields CASMDNQETQYF.

Concerning this clone: Different DNA sequences within this sample yield the same CDR3. The rearrangement links TRBV5-8 to TRBJ2-1; D is undetermined. The V end lost 1 base, the J end lost 3 bases, and 11 bases lay between the germline ends. The length of the CDR3 is 15 residues. CDR1 is SGHTS and CDR2 is YDEGEE in the germline V gene. The DNA of the CDR3 is TGTGCCAGCAGCTTGCGAGGCGGCAACTACAATGAGCAGTTCTTC. Protein product: CASSLRGGNYNEQFF.